Below are 32 T cell receptor beta chains sequenced from a single sample in a study of blood T cell repertoires in COVID-19 (dated by TCRdb to about 2020). Library generation was performed with the immunoSEQ multiplex PCR assay. Held by TCRdb, this immuneACCESS table contains in-frame sequences only and omits some clones. Under half of the omission traces to an unresolved V gene where checked; the cause of the rest is unknown. Counted in this sample were a few hundred thousand clones; over 75% of them appeared once. About 2% of the sample goes to the ten largest clones. Sequencing was performed on peripheral blood. The receptors originated from a man under 40 who had recovered from COVID-19.

The chain links TRBV14 to TRBJ2-7; a weak D match, TRBD2 (5 bases). Germline V gene sequence: CDR1 SGHDN, CDR2 FVKESK. The CDR3 extends over 13 amino acids. With 2 bases removed from V and 6 bases from J, the gap between germline ends came to 11 bases. In nucleotides, the CDR3 is TGTGCCAGCAGCCAAATAAAAGGGAGCGAGCAGTACGTC. Translation gives CASSQIKGSEQYV.

The J gene is TRBJ1-1, the V gene TRBV2, with 10 bases lining up with TRBD1. V lost 3 bases, J lost 0 bases, and 7 bases stayed unmatched. Germline V gene data show CDR1 as SNHLY and CDR2 as FYNNEI. The CDR3 spans 17 residues. The CDR3 DNA reads as TGTGCCAGCAGTGAGGGGGGACAGGGGCTTATGAACACTGAAGCTTTCTTT. Its translation: CASSEGGQGLMNTEAFF. The full variable domain, rest sourced from reference TRBV2 and TRBJ1-1, is EPEVTQTPSHQVTQMGQEVILRCVPISNHLYFYWYRQILGQKVEFLVSFYNNEISEKSEIFDDQFSVERPDGSNFTLKIRSTKLEDSAMYFCASSEGGQGLMNTEAFFGQGTRLTVV.

The J gene is TRBJ2-5, the V gene TRBV7-7; TRBD2 might be the D (5 bases). V was clipped by 1 base and J by 5 bases, with 11 bases between them. Germline CDR1 reads SSHAT; CDR2 reads FNYEAQ (reference sequence). CDR3 size: 14 residues. The CDR3 region has the DNA TGTGCCAGCAGCTTAGGTGCTAGCCGCGAGACCCAGTACTTC. Protein product: CASSLGASRETQYF.

V usage is TRBV9 and J usage is TRBJ2-3; 14 bases fit TRBD2. Germline CDR1 reads SGDLS; CDR2 reads YYNGEE. The CDR3 is 16 amino acids. The J segment lost 3 bases and the V segment lost 2 bases, leaving 2 bases of the junction unmatched. The CDR3 bases are TGTGCCAGCAGCGTTTGGACTAGCGGGGGGACAGATACGCAGTATTTT. Translating it yields CASSVWTSGGTDTQYF.

The chain uses TRBV6-5 and TRBJ1-5, with D perhaps TRBD1 (6 bases). V was shortened by 6 bases and J by 9 bases, with 15 bases between the two germline ends. Germline V lookup: CDR1 MNHEY, CDR2 SVGAGI. This CDR3 is built from 13 residues. CDR3 DNA sequence: TGTGCCAGCAGAGGGGAGGGGGATGGGCCCCAGCATTTT. Its translation is CASRGEGDGPQHF.

The chain combines TRBV2 with TRBJ1-3; D unresolved. The CDR3 length is 15 residues. Trimming left V 5 bases short and J 2 bases short, with 13 bases between. Germline V gives CDR1 SNHLY, CDR2 FYNNEI. Written as DNA, the CDR3 is TGTGCCAGCAGTCCGGACGGGAGGACTGGAAACACCATATATTTT. It translates to CASSPDGRTGNTIYF.

This chain uses TRBV19 with TRBJ2-7; D ambiguous. V was cut by 3 bases and J by 2 bases, with 8 bases left in between. Germline CDR1 is LNHDA and CDR2 is SQIVND (reference sequence). This CDR3 region has 13 residues. The CDR3 DNA reads as TGTGCCAGTAGTATGGGCCAGGCCTACGAGCAGTACTTC. It yields the protein CASSMGQAYEQYF.

This clone occurred a few times. This rearrangement joins TRBV5-1 to TRBJ2-3; the D is unclear. V was shortened by 0 bases and J by 0 bases, with 11 bases between the two germline ends. Germline V gives CDR1 SGHRS, CDR2 YFSETQ. The CDR3 is made up of 16 amino acids. The CDR3 sequence is CASSLEVEASTDTQYF. The CDR3 DNA is TGCGCCAGCAGCTTGGAGGTCGAGGCGAGCACAGATACGCAGTATTTT.

This clone was detected only a few times. The chain couples TRBV25-1 to TRBJ1-1; 7 bases line up with TRBD1. J gave up 1 base and V 4 bases, and 6 bases lay outside the gene matches. The length of the CDR3 is 15 residues. Germline-derived CDR1 and CDR2 are MGHDK and SYGVNS. CDR3 sequence (DNA): TGTGCCAGCAGTGGTATAGGGGGCGGGAACACTGAAGCTTTCTTT. Protein product: CASSGIGGGNTEAFF.

The rearrangement uses TRBV29-1 and TRBJ1-1; possible D gene TRBD1, 5 bases. V lost 7 bases and J lost 0, with 12 bases in between. CDR1 is SQVTM and CDR2 is ANQGSEA in the germline V gene. CDR3 length: 13 amino acids. CDR3 amino acids: CSGGGGMNTEAFF. DNA for the CDR3: TGCAGCGGCGGGGGAGGGATGAACACTGAAGCTTTCTTT.

J is TRBJ1-4 and V is TRBV5-8; D might be TRBD1 (6 bases). From germline, CDR1 is SGHTS and CDR2 YDEGEE. This CDR3 comprises 17 residues. The V gene lost 7 bases and the J gene lost 0 bases, with 19 bases spanning the gap. In nucleotides, the CDR3 is TGTGCCAGCGGCGACAGGAACACTCCTGCAACTAATGAAAAACTGTTTTTT. The encoded protein is CASGDRNTPATNEKLFF.

The rearrangement uses TRBV4-2 and TRBJ2-3, with a tentative D call TRBD2 (7 bases). The V gene's germline CDR1 is LGHNA and CDR2 YNFKEQ. The CDR3 runs 15 residues. The V gene lost 4 bases and the J gene lost 5 bases, with 16 bases spanning the gap. CDR3 residues: CASSPGGPIGDTQYF. In DNA form, the CDR3 reads TGTGCCAGCAGCCCCGGGGGGCCAATCGGAGATACGCAGTATTTT.

This clone was recorded a few times. The chain carries TRBV6-5 and TRBJ2-5; a weak D match, TRBD1 (6 bases). Trimming took 0 bases from V and 5 from J, leaving 10 bases between them. CDR1 is MNHEY and CDR2 is SVGAGI in the germline V gene. This CDR3 has 14 amino acids. This chain's CDR3 is CASSYSRGSETQYF. The DNA for the CDR3 is TGTGCCAGCAGTTACTCGAGGGGGAGCGAGACCCAGTACTTC.

The gene calls are TRBV5-4 and TRBJ1-4; 7 bases fit TRBD1. The CDR3 sequence is 15 residues long. Germline values: CDR1 SGHNT, CDR2 YYREEE (reference sequence). Trimming removed 4 bases from V and 9 bases from J; junction bases left unmatched: 12. CDR3 loop: CASSPKGAGEQKLFF. CDR3 nucleotide sequence: TGTGCCAGCAGCCCCAAGGGGGCAGGGGAGCAAAAACTGTTTTTT.

This clone was counted a single time. The chain employs TRBV6-5 and TRBJ1-6; the D is unclear. The CDR3 has 13 residues. V was pared by 5 bases and J by 3 bases, with 5 bases between. Germline CDR1 is MNHEY and CDR2 is SVGAGI. CDR3 amino acids: CASSRDYNSPLHF. In nucleotides, the CDR3 is TGTGCCAGCAGTCGGGACTATAATTCACCCCTCCACTTT.

V and J are TRBV20-1 and TRBJ2-7, with a tentative D call TRBD1 (6 bases). Germline CDR1 is DFQATT and CDR2 is SNEGSKA (reference sequence). V lost 6 bases to trimming and J lost 5 bases, with 11 bases between them. The CDR3 extends over 11 amino acids. Here the CDR3 reads CSATTGNEQYF. The CDR3 DNA is TGCAGTGCGACAACAGGGAACGAGCAGTACTTC.

This chain links TRBV19 with TRBJ1-5; 10 nucleotides line up with TRBD1. With 0 bases clipped from V and 2 bases from J, the junction kept 1 base outside the gene matches. The CDR3 is 16 amino acids. Germline CDR1 is LNHDA and CDR2 is SQIVND (reference sequence). CDR3 in DNA: TGTGCCAGTAGTATAGAAGGGACAGGGGGCAATCAGCCCCAGCATTTT. It is translated as CASSIEGTGGNQPQHF.

The gene calls are TRBV6-1 and TRBJ1-2, with a possible D match to TRBD1 (5 bases). Trimming left V 1 base short and J 4 bases short, with 13 bases between. This CDR3 is 15 amino acids long. The V gene's germline CDR1 is MNHNS and CDR2 SASEGT. This chain's CDR3 is CASSEEKGVVYGYTF. The CDR3 DNA follows: TGTGCCAGCAGTGAAGAAAAAGGGGTCGTCTATGGCTACACCTTC.

A remark on this clone: The sample has other DNA sequences that encode this CDR3 too. V is TRBV3-1 (or the pseudogene TRBV3-2) and J is TRBJ1-1; D uncertain. The CDR3 is 12 amino acids. Trimming took off 1 base at V and 5 bases at J, with 5 bases between the two ends. The V gene's germline CDR1 is LGHDT and CDR2 YNNKEL (reference sequence). CDR3 sequence reads: CASSQAGTEAFF. DNA for the CDR3: TGTGCCAGCAGCCAAGCGGGTACTGAAGCTTTCTTT.

This clone was detected only once. This chain links TRBV18 with TRBJ1-1; D unclear. V lost 6 bases and J lost 1, with 9 bases in between. This CDR3 contains 13 residues. Germline V CDR1 and CDR2: KGHSH, LQKENI. This CDR3 is CASSGEENTEAFF. In DNA form, the CDR3 reads TGTGCCAGCTCTGGGGAGGAGAACACTGAAGCTTTCTTT.

This chain's CDR3 is CASSLRTGGSYEQYV. CDR3 coding DNA: TGTGCCAGCAGTTTACGGACAGGGGGATCCTACGAGCAGTACGTC. The gene calls are TRBV27 and TRBJ2-7, with 10 positions matching TRBD1. The trim removed 2 bases at V and 1 base at J, leaving 2 bases unmatched. CDR1 is MNHEY and CDR2 is SMNVEV in the germline V gene (reference sequence). The CDR3 has 15 amino acids.

This chain joins TRBV10-3 and TRBJ1-1, with 9 positions matching TRBD1. Germline V gene lookup returns CDR1 ENHRY and CDR2 SYGVKD. V shed 0 bases, J shed 11 bases, and the junction held 10 bases outside the gene matches. This CDR3 is built from 15 residues. The CDR3 region is CAISESSKQGAGAFF. The CDR3 DNA reads TGTGCCATCAGTGAGTCATCTAAACAGGGGGCAGGGGCTTTCTTT.

V usage is TRBV5-4 and J usage is TRBJ1-4; D possibly corresponds to TRBD1 (6 bases). The CDR3 length is 14 residues. V was shortened by 2 bases and J by 5 bases, with 10 bases between the two germline ends. CDR1 SGHNT and CDR2 YYREEE come from the germline V gene (reference sequence). Here the CDR3 reads CASSFGGWNEKLFF. CDR3 in DNA: TGTGCCAGCAGCTTTGGGGGCTGGAATGAAAAACTGTTTTTT.

Note on this clone: The sample holds other DNA sequences that translate to the same CDR3. The genes are TRBV2 and TRBJ2-2, with 7 nucleotides matching TRBD1. The CDR3 is made up of 15 amino acids. Germline V gene data show CDR1 as SNHLY and CDR2 as FYNNEI. V dropped 6 bases and J dropped 0; count of bases not matched to a gene: 4. The CDR3, as DNA: TGTGCCAGCAGCTTAGACAGGGCGAACACCGGGGAGCTGTTTTTT. Amino acid sequence: CASSLDRANTGELFF.

This clone has only a few counts. The CDR3 DNA sequence: TGCGCCAGCAGCTCCCCAAGGGGCGGGGGCTCTAGGGAGACCCAGTACTTC. Translation gives CASSSPRGGGSRETQYF. The chain uses TRBV5-1 and TRBJ2-5, with D perhaps matching TRBD2 (7 bases). CDR3 length equals 17 residues. The V end lost 3 bases, the J end lost 5 bases, and 23 bases lay between the germline ends. Germline V gives CDR1 SGHRS, CDR2 YFSETQ.

This rearrangement joins TRBV2 to TRBJ1-3; tentative D call: TRBD1 (5 bases). The CDR3 consists of 14 residues. Deletions cut 7 bases from V and 0 bases from J, with 10 bases between. Germline CDR1 reads SNHLY; CDR2 reads FYNNEI. The CDR3 nucleotides read TGTGCCAGCAAGCGACAGAGCTCTGGAAACACCATATATTTT. Amino acids: CASKRQSSGNTIYF.

The CDR3 bases are TGTGCCAGCAGTACCGGGACACTTAGCAATCAGCCCCAGCATTTT. Residues: CASSTGTLSNQPQHF. The chain employs TRBV2 and TRBJ1-5; a weak D match, TRBD1 (6 bases). With 5 bases removed from V and 0 bases from J, the gap between germline ends came to 11 bases. From germline, CDR1 is SNHLY and CDR2 FYNNEI. The CDR3 runs 15 residues. Based on the CDR3 plus reference TRBV2 and TRBJ1-5, the full variable domain is EPEVTQTPSHQVTQMGQEVILRCVPISNHLYFYWYRQILGQKVEFLVSFYNNEISEKSEIFDDQFSVERPDGSNFTLKIRSTKLEDSAMYFCASSTGTLSNQPQHFGDGTRLSIL.

The rearrangement uses TRBV4-2 and TRBJ2-7; the match to TRBD1 covers 11 bases. CDR1 is LGHNA, CDR2 YNFKEQ, per germline. The CDR3 is made up of 16 amino acids. J was trimmed by 6 bases and V by 1 base; bases with no gene match: 8. In DNA, the CDR3 is TGTGCCAGCAGCCAAGCTTCCGGGACAGGGGGTCGCGAGCAGTACTTC. Protein sequence: CASSQASGTGGREQYF.

This rearrangement joins TRBV10-3 to TRBJ2-3; D might be TRBD2 (6 bases). V shed 4 bases and J shed 9 bases, with 8 bases lying between them. In germline, CDR1 is ENHRY, CDR2 SYGVKD. This CDR3 has 11 residues. CDR3 sequence (DNA): TGTGCCATCAGTGGACTAGACACGCAGTATTTT. This sequence encodes CAISGLDTQYF.

V is TRBV7-2 and J is TRBJ2-5; 8 bases align to TRBD2. The junction had 6 bases not matched to a gene; V was cut back by 6 bases and J by 3 bases. This CDR3 region has 14 residues. The germline V gene encodes CDR1 SGHTA and CDR2 FQGNSA. CDR3: CASSRGGIEETQYF. The CDR3, as DNA: TGTGCCAGCAGTCGGGGGGGGATTGAAGAGACCCAGTACTTC.

In its sample, this clone was seen a few times. The genes are TRBV21-1 and TRBJ1-6; TRBD1, as called in the table, went unchecked against the DNA. TRBV21-1 is deemed a pseudogene. The CDR3 totals 14 residues. Here the CDR3 reads CASSRADYNSPLHF. Written as DNA, the CDR3 is TGTGCCAGCAGCAGGGCAGACTATAATTCACCCCTCCACTTT.

This rearrangement joins TRBV15 to TRBJ1-4; possible D gene TRBD1, 5 bases. V lost 0 bases and J 6 bases, leaving 17 bases between the germline ends. CDR3 length equals 17 residues. Per germline, CDR1 LNHNV and CDR2 YYDKDF (reference sequence). The CDR3: CATSRDPPRDHDEKLFF. The CDR3 bases are TGTGCCACCAGCAGAGATCCCCCCAGGGATCATGATGAAAAACTGTTTTTT.